This T cell receptor beta chain originates from a study of patients and donors after allogeneic stem cell transplantation. TCRdb passed the RT-PCR reads through MiXCR, listing each CDR3 protein once. The sample has hundreds of thousands of distinct CDR3 sequences; around 16% are singletons. The germline V and J ends were trimmed by 2 bases and 5 bases, with 5 bases remaining between them. Germline loops: CDR1 SGDLS, CDR2 YYNGEE. The CDR3 totals 13 residues. Sequencing used blood, either unsorted or a sorted T cell fraction (not recorded which). This clonotype originated in a human donor who was either an allogeneic HSCT recipient or a stem cell or donor lymphocyte infusion donor (not recorded which). It is not recorded whose cells these are; they may come from a transplant donor. V usage is TRBV9 and J usage is TRBJ1-6; D call uncertain. CDR3 sequence (DNA): TGTGCCAGCAGCGTTGGGGATAATTCACCCCTCCACTTT. Protein product: CASSVGDNSPLHF.